The TCR beta chain described here comes from a study of early T cells in non-severe SARS-CoV-2 infection (dated by TCRdb to about 2021). About the investigation overall: Because TCR sequencing relied on bulk RNA taken from unsorted whole blood, pairing of alpha and beta chains was not possible.

Here is what the overall study found, with its caveats: VDJdb matching was skewed toward anti-spike CD8 responses, so virus-specific expansions were likely underestimated and private and CD4 specificities were missed.

Set within a cohort of healthcare workers in London, UK, this nested case-control study involved weekly PCR testing of nasopharyngeal swabs along with blood sampling. Healthcare workers were recruited between 23 and 31 March 2020, during the week of the UK lockdown, and were followed weekly for up to about 16 weeks. Library generation was performed with 5' RACE. Sequencing used a NextSeq 500. To correct for sequencing error and PCR bias, the TCR library protocol tagged individual cDNA molecules with unique molecular identifiers. Sequencing covered both TCR alpha and beta chains, and within each sample the abundances of alpha and beta sequences were tightly co-correlated. Per the authors' processing: V gene, J gene and CDR3 annotation of TCR sequences was performed with Decombinator V4. Expanded TCRs were defined as changing significantly between any two time points under a Poisson model with p below 0.0001. TCR abundances were normalised to the total number of TCRs sequenced in each sample and reported as counts per million. TRAV1-2 paired with TRAJ12, TRAJ20 or TRAJ33 defined MAIT TCRs, while TRAV10 paired with TRAJ18 defined iNKT TCRs. A search of VDJdb, accessed on 1 November 2021, was run for TCRs annotated to CMV, EBV and SARS-CoV-2, with TCRs annotated for multiple antigens excluded. TCRdb reanalyzed the raw reads on its own, using fastp at Q25 for trimming and MiXCR for clone calling, and kept in-frame beta chains. Every CDR3 protein is listed once, alongside the most common genes and DNA of its rows. In this record, the V and J calls reflect TCRdb's handling and not the investigators' own analysis. This sample lists tens of thousands of distinct CDR3 sequences; over 3.5% were detected once. The top ten hold approximately 4.8% of the sample.

This clonotype occurred many times. The antigen this receptor binds is unknown. No base qualities exist here, and no much larger clone lies one base off it. From a lookup of the germline V gene, CDR1 and CDR2 are SNHLY and FYNNEI. V and J lose 5 bases and 3 bases, and a span of 7 bases separates them. From its cysteine to its phenylalanine, the CDR3 spans 13 amino acids. Of all the DNA, just the CDR3 is kept, 39 bases in frame from base 1. The sample taken for sequencing was whole blood. The chain couples TRBV2 to TRBJ2-2; the D gene assignment is ambiguous. The clonotype comes from an adult who was a healthcare worker with PCR-confirmed SARS-CoV-2 infection or an uninfected control (not recorded which). The CDR3 protein is CASSIDYTGELFF. In nucleotide form, the sequence is TGTGCCAGCAGTATTGATTACACCGGGGAGCTGTTTTTT.